This T cell receptor (beta chain) was observed in a study of tumor-infiltrating lymphocytes in primary liver carcinoma. The CDR3 spans 15 residues. Per the germline V gene, CDR1 is SGHAT and CDR2 is FQNNGV. Starting material of about 0.45 ug total RNA yielded TCR beta cDNA via a constant-region primer. The TCR beta library was amplified through three nested multiplex PCR rounds in a modified ARM-PCR procedure. Two initial PCR rounds of around 9 cycles each paired TRBV1-TRBV30 forward primers with a C-beta reverse primer. MiXCR was run by TCRdb on the multiplex PCR reads, yielding one entry per CDR3 protein. There are about 180,000 distinct CDR3 sequences in the sample; over 50% occur only once, and 70% to 80% lies in the top ten. Study-level findings and limits: Pairs comparing tumor with adjacent tissue or blood overlapped less than pairs drawn from tumor regions. Unsorted bulk processing meant the study did not compare CD4+ and CD8+ repertoires.

Comments on this clonotype: Its specificity is unknown.

Germline DNA was also extracted, and blood RNA was taken from unsorted whole blood. Prior to surgery, roughly 4 milliliters of peripheral blood were drawn. This sequence joins TRBV11-2 and TRBJ2-6; D might be TRBD2 (5 bases). The sequencing sample was made of peripheral blood. The origin of this receptor is a man aged 40-49 years with primary liver carcinoma and hepatitis B virus infection. CDR3 amino acids: CVTQRPRSGANVLTF. CDR3 sequence (DNA): TGTGTCACCCAGCGGCCGCGCTCTGGGGCCAACGTCCTGACTTTC.